A selection of T cell receptor beta chains follows, all from one sample in a study of blood T cell repertoires in COVID-19. TCRdb keeps only in-frame clones here, not all; method: immunoSEQ multiplex PCR. The sample includes 270,000 or so clones, 70% to 85% of them seen just once. Sequenced sample: peripheral blood. All receptors come from a human donor with COVID-19, enrolled during active disease. The donor label of this sample is uncertain. The CDR3 runs from the conserved cysteine through the conserved F or W. D genes are given only for firm matches. Expanded clones are given a class, and other clones once, few, many or no size at all.

>TRBJ2-5|TRBV7-3|15|.|.
CASSLTSAAQETQYF
TGTGCCAGCAGCTTAACGTCAGCGGCTCAAGAGACCCAGTACTTC
>TRBJ1-2|TRBV28|13|.|TRBD1
CASSPGQFYGYTF
TGTGCCAGCAGCCCGGGACAGTTCTATGGCTACACCTTC
>TRBJ2-7|TRBV20-1|11|.|.
CSADSSYEQYF
TGCAGTGCAGACTCCTCCTACGAGCAGTACTTC
>TRBJ2-7|TRBV19|14|.|.
CASSIRSGLNEQYF
TGTGCCAGTAGTATAAGGTCGGGACTTAACGAGCAGTACTTC
>TRBJ2-3|TRBV25-1|16|.|TRBD2
CASRVERGPNTDTQYF
TGTGCCAGCAGAGTCGAGCGGGGACCTAACACAGATACGCAGTATTTT
>TRBJ2-3|TRBV5-5|17|.|TRBD2
CASSRRLLAGGTDTQYF
TGTGCCAGCAGCAGGCGATTACTAGCGGGAGGGACAGATACGCAGTATTTT
>TRBJ2-1|TRBV29-1|14|once|TRBD1
CSVSQGALYNEQFF
TGCAGCGTATCACAGGGGGCTCTGTACAATGAGCAGTTCTTC
>TRBJ1-5|TRBV24-1|17|.|TRBD1
CATSASVGQDFNQPQHF
TGTGCCACCAGTGCCTCGGTTGGACAGGACTTCAATCAGCCCCAGCATTTT
>TRBJ1-3|TRBV6-2/TRBV6-3|15|.|.
CASSYTEGSGNTIYF
TGTGCCAGCAGCTATACCGAGGGATCCGGAAACACCATATATTTT
>TRBJ2-7|TRBV28|15|.|TRBD1
CASSSYQGADDEQYF
TGTGCCAGCAGTTCGTATCAGGGGGCGGACGACGAGCAGTACTTC
>TRBJ1-4|TRBV12-3/TRBV12-4|13|.|TRBD1
CASRDRVNEKLFF
TGTGCCAGCAGAGACAGGGTTAATGAAAAACTGTTTTTT
>TRBJ1-2|TRBV30|13|.|.
CAWSVLQGNGYTF
TGTGCCTGGAGTGTACTACAGGGTAACGGCTACACCTTC
>TRBJ2-3|TRBV10-3|16|.|TRBD2
CATFSGTSGIRDTQYF
TGTGCCACCTTCAGCGGGACTAGCGGGATTCGAGATACGCAGTATTTT
>TRBJ2-7|TRBV6-5|14|.|.
CASRILSSSYEQYF
TGTGCCAGCAGGATCCTTTCTAGCTCCTACGAGCAGTACTTC
>TRBJ1-6|TRBV5-1|15|.|TRBD1
CASSLEGQGGSPLHF
TGCGCCAGCAGCTTGGAGGGACAGGGTGGTTCACCCCTCCACTTT
>TRBJ2-7|TRBV6-6|14|.|.
CASSYSAGSYEQYF
TGTGCCAGCAGTTATTCTGCAGGTTCCTACGAGCAGTACTTC
>TRBJ1-2|TRBV10-3|16|.|.
CAISEEGGRSNYGYTF
TGTGCCATCAGTGAGGAAGGCGGCCGCTCTAACTATGGCTACACCTTC
>TRBJ1-6|TRBV6-5|12|.|.
CASSYPRGPLHF
TGTGCCAGCAGTTATCCTCGGGGACCCCTCCACTTT
>TRBJ1-6|TRBV7-2|15|.|TRBD1
CASSSRTGDFSPLHF
TGTGCCAGCAGCTCCCGGACAGGGGACTTTTCACCCCTCCACTTT
>TRBJ2-5|TRBV6-2/TRBV6-3|14|.|TRBD2
CASSLGGSLETQYF
TGTGCCAGCAGTCTGGGCGGGAGCTTGGAGACCCAGTACTTC
>TRBJ2-7|TRBV6-5|12|once|.
CASVLRPYEQYF
TGTGCCAGCGTTTTGAGGCCCTACGAGCAGTACTTC
>TRBJ2-2|TRBV4-3|16|once|.
CASSQDPNPLTGELFF
TGCGCCAGCAGCCAAGATCCCAATCCACTCACCGGGGAGCTGTTTTTT
>TRBJ1-4|TRBV27|14|once|.
CASSPIPPNEKLFF
TGTGCCAGCAGTCCTATCCCCCCTAATGAAAAACTGTTTTTT
>TRBJ2-7|TRBV11-3|15|.|TRBD1
CASSPRQGRGYEQYF
TGTGCCAGCAGCCCCAGACAGGGTCGGGGCTACGAGCAGTACTTC